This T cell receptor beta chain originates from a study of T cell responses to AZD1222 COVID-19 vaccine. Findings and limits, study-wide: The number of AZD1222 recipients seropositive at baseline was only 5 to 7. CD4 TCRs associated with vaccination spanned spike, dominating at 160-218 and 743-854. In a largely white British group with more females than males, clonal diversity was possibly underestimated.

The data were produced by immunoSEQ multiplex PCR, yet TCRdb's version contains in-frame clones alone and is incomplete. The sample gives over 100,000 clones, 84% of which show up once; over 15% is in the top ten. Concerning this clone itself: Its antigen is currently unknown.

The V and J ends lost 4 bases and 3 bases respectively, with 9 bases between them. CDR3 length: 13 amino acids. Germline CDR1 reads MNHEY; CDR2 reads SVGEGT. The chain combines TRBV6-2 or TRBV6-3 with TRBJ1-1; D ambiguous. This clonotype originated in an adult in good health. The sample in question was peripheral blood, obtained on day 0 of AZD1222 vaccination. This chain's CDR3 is CASSSNGYTEAFF. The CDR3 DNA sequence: TGTGCCAGCAGTTCCAACGGGTACACTGAAGCTTTCTTT.